This is a list of T cell receptor beta chains from one sample in a study of cytomegalovirus exposure and HLA in healthy donors. Generated by immunoSEQ multiplex PCR, the TCRdb table keeps only in-frame clones and is missing some. Of about 92,000 clones listed, over 70% are singletons. Specimen: PBMCs. The receptors were gathered from a girl aged 2-10 years in good health and CMV-seropositive. Each CDR3 is given with its conserved first and last residue. The order of the fields is CDR3 length, clone size, J gene, D gene, V gene, CDR3 protein, CDR3 DNA. D genes are given only for firm matches. The size entry is marked missing in some rows and otherwise reads once, few, many or a size class.

>15|.|TRBJ2-7|TRBD2|TRBV18
CASSPPGTSGYEQYF
TGTGCCAGCTCACCACCCGGGACTAGCGGCTACGAGCAGTACTTC
>12|.|TRBJ2-2|.|TRBV28
CASHKNTGELFF
TGTGCCAGCCACAAGAACACCGGGGAGCTGTTTTTT
>18|.|TRBJ2-1|TRBD2|TRBV9
CASSVGTHWGEGPNEQFF
TGTGCCAGCAGCGTAGGTACCCACTGGGGGGAGGGCCCCAATGAGCAGTTCTTC
>15|.|TRBJ2-7|TRBD1|TRBV5-8
CASSFPIWDSYEQYF
TGTGCCAGCAGCTTCCCCATTTGGGACAGCTACGAGCAGTACTTC
>15|.|TRBJ2-7|TRBD2|TRBV6-1
CASSQGTSGPYEQYF
TGTGCCAGCAGTCAAGGGACTAGCGGGCCCTACGAGCAGTACTTC
>15|few|TRBJ2-3|TRBD2|TRBV6-1
CASNLAGVETDTQYF
TGTGCCAGCAATCTAGCGGGAGTCGAGACAGATACGCAGTATTTT
>16|.|TRBJ2-1|TRBD2|TRBV15
CATSRGTSGMYNEQFF
TGTGCCACCAGCAGAGGGACTAGCGGGATGTACAATGAGCAGTTCTTC
>13|.|TRBJ1-5|.|TRBV19
CASSPGTGQPQHF
TGTGCCAGTAGTCCAGGTACTGGCCAGCCCCAGCATTTT
>16|.|TRBJ2-2|.|TRBV13
CASSFSRQASTGELFF
TGTGCCAGCAGCTTCTCCAGGCAGGCCAGCACCGGGGAGCTGTTTTTT
>14|.|TRBJ2-1|TRBD1|TRBV27
CASRGQGPYNEQFF
TGTGCCAGCAGGGGACAGGGGCCCTACAATGAGCAGTTCTTC
>12|.|TRBJ1-1|TRBD1|TRBV29-1
CSGGTGVTEAFF
TGCAGCGGGGGAACAGGGGTAACTGAAGCTTTCTTT
>16|.|TRBJ2-5|.|TRBV7-2
CASSRQEGRRQETQYF
TGTGCCAGCAGCCGCCAGGAGGGACGGCGCCAAGAGACCCAGTACTTC
>14|.|TRBJ2-7|.|TRBV30
CAWSVQQGSYEQYF
TGTGCCTGGAGTGTACAACAGGGCTCCTACGAGCAGTACTTC
>14|.|TRBJ1-3|.|TRBV30
CAWSTGSSGNTIYF
TGTGCCTGGAGTACGGGGAGCTCTGGAAACACCATATATTTT
>15|.|TRBJ2-7|.|TRBV6-6
CASLSFAGSSYEQYF
TGTGCCAGCCTCTCTTTTGCGGGGAGCTCCTACGAGCAGTACTTC
>15|.|TRBJ2-7|TRBD1|TRBV28
CASSSGQGKTYEQYF
TGTGCCAGCAGTTCAGGACAGGGCAAAACCTACGAGCAGTACTTC
>13|.|TRBJ2-5|.|TRBV14
CASSQSGTETQYF
TGTGCCAGCAGCCAATCGGGTACAGAGACCCAGTACTTC
>17|once|TRBJ1-1|TRBD1|TRBV29-1
CSVAFLPTQGRNTEAFF
TGCAGCGTTGCATTCTTGCCCACACAGGGGAGGAACACTGAAGCTTTCTTT
>15|.|TRBJ2-7|TRBD1|TRBV5-1
CASRAPGTGFYEQYF
TGCGCCAGCAGGGCCCCCGGGACAGGGTTCTACGAGCAGTACTTC
>15|.|TRBJ1-4|.|TRBV7-2
CASSLGQTTNEKLFF
TGTGCCAGCAGCTTAGGACAGACAACTAATGAAAAACTGTTTTTT
>15|few|TRBJ1-5|.|TRBV18
CASSPVGQSLQPQHF
TGTGCCAGCTCACCGGTTGGACAGTCTCTTCAGCCCCAGCATTTT
>15|.|TRBJ2-7|TRBD1|TRBV2
CASSDPGQGADEQYF
TGTGCCAGCAGTGACCCGGGACAGGGGGCCGACGAGCAGTACTTC
>12|.|TRBJ1-1|.|TRBV18
CASSPPGGEAFF
TGTGCCAGCTCACCCCCCGGGGGTGAAGCTTTCTTT
>14|.|TRBJ2-5|TRBD1|TRBV27
CASSLPGQGETQYF
TGTGCCAGCAGTTTACCGGGACAGGGAGAGACCCAGTACTTC
>14|.|TRBJ2-3|.|TRBV10-1
CASRPGSTSDTQYF
TGCGCCAGCAGACCCGGGTCAACTTCAGATACGCAGTATTTT
>14|few|TRBJ2-1|TRBD2|TRBV4-1
CASTPSGEYNEQFF
TGCGCCAGCACACCTAGCGGAGAGTACAATGAGCAGTTCTTC
>13|.|TRBJ1-4|.|TRBV29-1
CSAEPGFGEKLFF
TGCAGCGCCGAACCAGGGTTTGGTGAAAAACTGTTTTTT
>14|.|TRBJ2-3|TRBD1|TRBV27
CASRRGGSLDTQYF
TGTGCCAGCAGGAGAGGGGGCTCTTTGGATACGCAGTATTTT
>12|.|TRBJ2-7|TRBD1|TRBV6-5
CASRKDRDLQYF
TGTGCCAGCAGAAAGGACAGGGATCTGCAGTACTTC
>15|.|TRBJ1-5|TRBD1|TRBV6-5
CASSPRQGGNQPQHF
TGTGCCAGCAGTCCCAGACAGGGTGGGAATCAGCCCCAGCATTTT
>13|.|TRBJ1-1|.|TRBV27
CASSPRGRAEAFF
TGTGCCAGCAGTCCCAGGGGTCGGGCTGAAGCTTTCTTT
>14|.|TRBJ1-5|TRBD1|TRBV15
CATSRDRVNQPQHF
TGTGCCACCAGCAGGGACAGGGTCAATCAGCCCCAGCATTTT
>15|few|TRBJ1-4|TRBD1|TRBV27
CASGTPGQGNEKLFF
TGTGCCAGCGGAACACCGGGACAGGGGAATGAAAAACTGTTTTTT
>12|.|TRBJ2-7|.|TRBV10-1
CASSAGIYEQYF
TGCGCCAGCAGTGCGGGAATCTACGAGCAGTACTTC
>13|few|TRBJ1-4|.|TRBV6-6
CASSSRGDEKLFF
TGTGCCAGCAGTTCCAGGGGAGATGAAAAACTGTTTTTT